This is a list of T cell receptor beta chains from one sample in a study of CD8 T cells in ankylosing spondylitis. TCRdb redid the calling of the 5' RACE reads with MiXCR, one entry per CDR3 protein. Of roughly 100,000 distinct CDR3 sequences listed, 8% to 10% are singletons. The sequenced sample was blood, either unsorted or a sorted T cell fraction (not recorded which). The receptors here all came from a male donor with ankylosing spondylitis or in good health (not recorded which). The CDR3 runs from the conserved cysteine through the conserved F or W. A D gene is named only where the DNA matches it firmly. Expanded clones get a size class; other rows say once, few or many, or leave the size out.

CDR3aa,CDR3nt,abundance,j_gene,v_gene,d_gene
CSAKSRDDLSNEQFF,TGCAGTGCTAAGTCACGGGATGACCTTAGCAATGAGCAGTTCTTC,many,TRBJ2-1,TRBV20-1,-
CAISAPGGYGYTF,TGTGCCATCAGTGCCCCGGGTGGCTATGGCTACACCTTC,many,TRBJ1-2,TRBV10-3,-
CASSYPPGTYEQYF,TGTGCCAGCAGTTACCCGCCAGGCACCTACGAGCAGTACTTC,many,TRBJ2-7,TRBV6-2/TRBV6-3,-
CATSPPPGQGGTGELFF,TGTGCCACCAGTCCCCCCCCGGGGCAGGGCGGCACCGGGGAGCTGTTTTTT,many,TRBJ2-2,TRBV24-1,-
CASFVTANTGELFF,TGTGCCAGCTTTGTTACCGCGAACACCGGGGAGCTGTTTTTT,-,TRBJ2-2,TRBV6-1,-
CASNFGGEGSYNEQFF,TGCGCCAGCAACTTTGGCGGAGAGGGGTCCTACAATGAGCAGTTCTTC,many,TRBJ2-1,TRBV5-1,-
CASSQLAGGSYVEQFF,TGCGCCAGCAGCCAACTAGCGGGAGGCTCCTACGTTGAGCAGTTCTTC,-,TRBJ2-1,TRBV4-3,TRBD2
CASSLASGGLGLGYTF,TGTGCCAGCAGTTTAGCCTCGGGAGGCCTTGGGCTTGGCTACACCTTC,many,TRBJ1-2,TRBV12-3/TRBV12-4,-
CASSFILAGVSNEQFF,TGTGCCAGCAGTTTCATCCTAGCGGGAGTTTCGAATGAGCAGTTCTTC,many,TRBJ2-1,TRBV12-3/TRBV12-4,TRBD2
CASSASLGPADTQYF,TGTGCCAGCAGCGCCTCCTTGGGACCCGCAGATACGCAGTATTTT,many,TRBJ2-3,TRBV9,-
CASSKRGRGTDTQYF,TGTGCCAGCAGCAAGCGGGGGCGGGGCACAGATACGCAGTATTTT,many,TRBJ2-3,TRBV7-2,TRBD2
CASSSRDSSYNEQFF,TGTGCCAGCAGCTCCCGGGATTCCTCCTACAATGAGCAGTTCTTC,many,TRBJ2-1,TRBV11-2,-
CSARDLGAWAFQPQHF,TGCAGTGCTAGAGATCTGGGGGCGTGGGCCTTTCAGCCCCAGCATTTT,many,TRBJ1-5,TRBV20-1,-
CSARDVAKYNEQFF,TGCAGTGCTAGAGACGTAGCCAAATACAATGAGCAGTTCTTC,many,TRBJ2-1,TRBV20-1,-
CATGPGTGNTDTQYF,TGTGCCACCGGCCCCGGGACAGGCAACACAGATACGCAGTATTTT,few,TRBJ2-3,TRBV24-1,TRBD1
CSARPRGGRADEQFF,TGCAGTGCTAGACCTCGGGGCGGGAGAGCAGATGAGCAGTTCTTC,-,TRBJ2-1,TRBV20-1,TRBD2
CSARHSGAETQYF,TGCAGTGCCAGGCATTCGGGGGCAGAGACCCAGTACTTC,many,TRBJ2-5,TRBV20-1,-
CASSSGSAGELFF,TGTGCCAGCAGCTCCGGGAGTGCCGGGGAGCTGTTTTTT,few,TRBJ2-2,TRBV7-8,-
CASSVAPLTDTQYF,TGTGCCAGCAGCGTAGCACCCCTCACAGATACGCAGTATTTT,many,TRBJ2-3,TRBV9,-
CASSSRGADTQYF,TGCGCCAGCAGTTCTAGGGGCGCAGATACGCAGTATTTT,many,TRBJ2-3,TRBV4-3,-
CASSLLAGESTDTQYF,TGCGCCAGCAGCTTATTAGCGGGAGAGAGCACAGATACGCAGTATTTT,many,TRBJ2-3,TRBV5-1,TRBD2
CASSFDHSSSGANVLTF,TGTGCCAGCAGCTTTGACCATTCAAGTTCTGGGGCCAACGTCCTGACTTTC,many,TRBJ2-6,TRBV5-8,-
CASSLGGWDTSSYNEQFF,TGTGCCAGCAGCTTAGGAGGTTGGGACACGAGCTCCTACAATGAGCAGTTCTTC,few,TRBJ2-1,TRBV11-1,-
CSARAVQGASSYNEQFF,TGCAGTGCTAGAGCAGTGCAGGGGGCGAGCTCCTACAATGAGCAGTTCTTC,many,TRBJ2-1,TRBV20-1,TRBD1
CASSPRTGGDKLFF,TGTGCCAGCAGCCCACGGACAGGGGGCGATAAACTGTTTTTT,many,TRBJ1-4,TRBV3-1,TRBD1
CASSVASQETQYF,TGTGCCAGCAGCGTAGCCAGTCAAGAGACCCAGTACTTC,many,TRBJ2-5,TRBV9,-
CSDRGAETDTQYF,TGCAGTGACCGGGGGGCTGAAACAGATACGCAGTATTTT,many,TRBJ2-3,TRBV20-1,-
CSASRGEGATNEKLFF,TGCAGTGCTAGTCGAGGGGAGGGAGCAACTAATGAAAAACTGTTTTTT,many,TRBJ1-4,TRBV20-1,-
CASSQDSDGTQYF,TGCGCCAGCAGCCAAGATTCAGACGGGACCCAGTACTTC,many,TRBJ2-5,TRBV4-1,-
CASKVTDTQYF,TGTGCCAGCAAGGTGACAGATACGCAGTATTTT,many,TRBJ2-3,TRBV12-3/TRBV12-4,-
CAFSPTFSHRGRKYNEQFF,TGTGCCTTCAGTCCTACCTTCTCTCACAGGGGCCGCAAATACAATGAGCAGTTCTTC,-,TRBJ2-1,TRBV12-3/TRBV12-4,TRBD1
CASSFPWGGEQFF,TGTGCCAGCAGTTTCCCGTGGGGTGGGGAGCAGTTCTTC,many,TRBJ2-1,TRBV12-3/TRBV12-4,-
CSASSGGPRNTDTQYF,TGCAGTGCTAGTAGCGGGGGCCCTCGTAACACAGATACGCAGTATTTT,many,TRBJ2-3,TRBV20-1,TRBD2
CSVERGRGTEAFF,TGCAGCGTTGAAAGGGGGCGAGGCACTGAAGCTTTCTTT,few,TRBJ1-1,TRBV29-1,TRBD1
CASGRDATNYGYTF,TGCGCCAGCGGCCGGGACGCAACTAACTATGGCTACACCTTC,many,TRBJ1-2,TRBV5-1,-
CASSWGDQPQHF,TGTGCCAGCAGCTGGGGGGATCAGCCCCAGCATTTT,many,TRBJ1-5,TRBV7-2,-
CASSRLAGGATDTQYF,TGTGCCAGCAGCCGACTAGCGGGAGGAGCCACAGATACGCAGTATTTT,-,TRBJ2-3,TRBV11-2,TRBD2
CATSRVADTQYF,TGTGCCACCAGCAGAGTTGCCGATACGCAGTATTTT,many,TRBJ2-3,TRBV15,-
CARSSGGYHQPQHF,TGTGCCAGAAGCTCAGGGGGCTATCATCAGCCCCAGCATTTT,many,TRBJ1-5,TRBV5-3,TRBD1
CASSLRFTGELFF,TGTGCCAGCAGCCTGAGGTTTACCGGGGAGCTGTTTTTT,many,TRBJ2-2,TRBV7-2,-
CSATGTVSNEKLFF,TGCAGTGCTACCGGGACGGTTAGTAATGAAAAACTGTTTTTT,many,TRBJ1-4,TRBV20-1,-